What follows are 30 T cell receptor beta chains derived from one specimen sequenced in a study of T cells in Graves' hyperthyroidism and ophthalmopathy. The CDR3 regions of TCR beta were amplified from RNA transcripts. TCR CDR3 underwent first-round RT-PCR with the HTBI primer set. MiXCR was run by TCRdb on the multiplex PCR reads, yielding one entry per CDR3 protein. Among about 740,000 distinct CDR3 sequences listed, around 15% were seen once. The sample consisted of blood. Receptor source: a woman younger than 35 with Graves' hyperthyroidism.

This clonotype came up a few times. The V call is TRBV5-1, the J call TRBJ2-7; D perhaps matches TRBD2 (6 bases). The CDR3 covers 15 residues. The germline V gene encodes CDR1 SGHRS and CDR2 YFSETQ. V was cut by 5 bases and J by 3 bases, with 18 bases left in between. CDR3 bases: TGCGCCAGCAGTCAAGACTGGCGGGGATACTACGAGCAGTACTTC. Translation: CASSQDWRGYYEQYF.

This clonotype was seen many times. This chain joins TRBV7-2 and TRBJ2-6; D unclear. The V gene lost 1 base and the J gene lost 0 bases, with 16 bases spanning the gap. The CDR3 is 19 amino acids. Germline assignment: CDR1 SGHTA and CDR2 FQGNSA. The CDR3 protein is CASSLVGSAAFSGANVLTF. CDR3 in DNA: TGTGCCAGCAGCTTAGTAGGTTCGGCAGCCTTCTCTGGGGCCAACGTCCTGACTTTC.

The J gene is TRBJ2-5, the V gene TRBV4-1; maybe TRBD1 (5 bases). CDR1 is MGHRA and CDR2 is YSYEKL in the germline V gene. Deletions cut 1 base from V and 3 bases from J, with 15 bases between. The CDR3 spans 16 residues. This CDR3 is CASSQGSRAGEETQYF. Here the CDR3 DNA reads TGCGCCAGCAGCCAAGGTAGCAGGGCAGGAGAAGAGACCCAGTACTTC.

This clonotype was counted at least ten times. The chain employs TRBV20-1 and TRBJ1-5; tentative D call: TRBD1 (5 bases). The CDR3 has 14 amino acids. Germline lookup yields CDR1 DFQATT and CDR2 SNEGSKA (reference sequence). Trimming left V 0 bases short and J 2 bases short, with 8 bases between. The CDR3 sequence: CSARDGGGNQPQHF. DNA for the CDR3: TGCAGTGCTAGAGACGGGGGTGGCAATCAGCCCCAGCATTTT.

This clonotype was observed many times. The V call is TRBV6-2 or TRBV6-3, the J call TRBJ1-1; unclear D gene. In germline, CDR1 is MNHEY, CDR2 SVGEGT. V was trimmed by 5 bases and J by 0 bases, leaving 7 bases between them. CDR3 size: 13 residues. The CDR3 loop reads CASSGPMNTEAFF. The CDR3 nucleotides read TGTGCCAGCAGTGGGCCCATGAACACTGAAGCTTTCTTT.

Ten or more counts support this clonotype. The chain is built from TRBV20-1 and TRBJ2-1; weak D call: TRBD2 (5 bases). In germline, CDR1 is DFQATT, CDR2 SNEGSKA (reference sequence). Trimming took 6 bases from V and 10 from J, leaving 19 bases between them. CDR3 length: 13 amino acids. CDR3 loop: CSARELVSLEQFF. In DNA, the CDR3 is TGCAGTGCGCGCGAACTAGTGTCATTAGAGCAGTTCTTC.

This clonotype has at least ten counts. The gene calls are TRBV20-1 and TRBJ2-5, with 8 bases fitting TRBD2. The trim removed 3 bases at V and 1 base at J, leaving 10 bases unmatched. The germline V gene encodes CDR1 DFQATT and CDR2 SNEGSKA (reference sequence). The CDR3 is made up of 16 amino acids. The CDR3: CSARIVWSGSQETQYF. The CDR3 nucleotides are TGCAGTGCTAGGATAGTGTGGAGCGGGAGCCAAGAGACCCAGTACTTC.

The rearrangement links TRBV14 to TRBJ1-2; D is ambiguous. V lost 1 base to trimming and J lost 5 bases, with 23 bases between them. The CDR3 has 18 amino acids. Germline CDR1 is SGHDN and CDR2 is FVKESK. The CDR3 here is CASSQGLSSVLQPYGYTF. Here the CDR3 DNA reads TGTGCCAGCAGCCAAGGTCTCAGCTCCGTACTCCAGCCATATGGCTACACCTTC. Together with reference TRBV14 and TRBJ1-2, the CDR3 gives the full variable domain: EAGVTQFPSHSVIEKGQTVTLRCDPISGHDNLYWYRRVMGKEIKFLLHFVKESKQDESGMPNNRFLAERTGGTYSTLKVQPAELEDSGVYFCASSQGLSSVLQPYGYTFGSGTRLTVV.

This clonotype was observed at least ten times. The chain employs TRBV20-1 and TRBJ1-1, with D perhaps matching TRBD1 (5 bases). The ends were cut back, 0 bases at V and 2 bases at J, with 16 bases in the middle. From germline, CDR1 is DFQATT and CDR2 SNEGSKA (reference sequence). The CDR3 sequence is 16 residues long. The CDR3 bases are TGCAGTGCTAGAGATTCCTTTTGGGGGATTAACACTGAAGCTTTCTTT. Encoded protein: CSARDSFWGINTEAFF.

This clonotype was seen at least ten times. J is TRBJ1-2 and V is TRBV20-1, with TRBD1 identical over 7 bases. The CDR3 is 15 residues long. Germline loops: CDR1 DFQATT, CDR2 SNEGSKA (reference sequence). V lost 1 base to trimming and J lost 4 bases; unmatched junction nucleotides: 9. The DNA of the CDR3 is TGCAGTGCTAGAGGAGACAGGGCGGGTAGCTATGGCTACACCTTC. As protein: CSARGDRAGSYGYTF.

This clonotype was seen a handful of times. This rearrangement joins TRBV7-2 to TRBJ2-1; 14 bases are a match to TRBD2. Germline V gene data show CDR1 as SGHTA and CDR2 as FQGNSA. The ends lost 4 bases at V and 12 bases at J; junction bases unmatched: 14. This CDR3 has 17 amino acids. The CDR3 DNA follows: TGTGCCAGCAGCTCCCTCCCAGTAGGGACTAGCGGGAGTCGGCAGTTCTTC. The encoded protein is CASSSLPVGTSGSRQFF.

V gene TRBV2 combines with J gene TRBJ2-5; 8 bases align to TRBD1. This CDR3 comprises 15 residues. V shed 6 bases, J shed 4 bases, and the junction held 10 bases outside the gene matches. From germline, CDR1 is SNHLY and CDR2 FYNNEI. CDR3 amino acids: CASRDRAILGETQYF. Here the CDR3 DNA reads TGTGCCAGCAGGGACAGGGCGATTTTAGGAGAGACCCAGTACTTC.

The V gene is TRBV20-1, the J gene TRBJ1-4; no clear D gene. In germline, CDR1 is DFQATT, CDR2 SNEGSKA (reference sequence). This CDR3 is built from 13 residues. Trimming took 5 bases from V and 3 from J, leaving 10 bases between them. For the CDR3, the DNA is TGCAGTGCTCTCGGAGGAGCTAATGAAAAACTGTTTTTT. Its protein is CSALGGANEKLFF.

This clonotype was seen more than once but under ten times. The chain couples TRBV6-5 to TRBJ1-1, with D perhaps TRBD1 (5 bases). Looked up from germline, CDR1 is MNHEY and CDR2 is SVGAGI. The V end lost 2 bases, the J end lost 6 bases, and 22 bases lay between the germline ends. The CDR3 covers 17 residues. DNA for the CDR3: TGTGCCAGCAGTTACCCCCCCTTACTTAGAAGGGACGCTGAAGCTTTCTTT. It codes for CASSYPPLLRRDAEAFF.

V and J are TRBV30 and TRBJ1-1; 8 bases are shared with TRBD1. The CDR3 loop spans 14 amino acids. Trimming took 1 base from V and 1 from J; bases not matched to a gene: 2. Per the germline V gene, CDR1 is GTSNPN and CDR2 is SVGIG (reference sequence). Here the CDR3 DNA reads TGTGCCTGGAGTGGACAGGGGCAGAACACTGAAGCTTTCTTT. Translating it yields CAWSGQGQNTEAFF.

This clonotype has only a few counts. The rearrangement uses TRBV7-3 and TRBJ1-5; TRBD1 might be the D (6 bases). The germline gives CDR1 SGHTA, CDR2 FQGTGA. The V and J ends lost 4 bases and 0 bases respectively, with 13 bases between them. The length of the CDR3 is 16 residues. CDR3 loop: CASSSRQDVSNQPQHF. The CDR3 DNA reads as TGTGCCAGCAGCTCTCGACAGGATGTTAGCAATCAGCCCCAGCATTTT.

This sequence joins TRBV18 and TRBJ2-1, with 9 bases fitting TRBD1. This CDR3 has 17 residues. The germline gives CDR1 KGHSH, CDR2 LQKENI. V lost 2 bases, J lost 8 bases, and 13 bases stayed unmatched. The chain's CDR3 is CASSPRVDRGSVDEQFF. DNA of the CDR3: TGTGCCAGCTCACCAAGGGTTGACAGGGGGAGTGTCGATGAGCAGTTCTTC.

This clonotype was observed many times. J is TRBJ2-3 and V is TRBV2; 7 bases match TRBD1. The V gene's germline CDR1 is SNHLY and CDR2 FYNNEI. The CDR3 extends over 14 amino acids. J gave up 0 bases and V 9 bases, and 6 bases lay outside the gene matches. The CDR3 DNA reads as TGTGCCAGAAGACAGGGCCCTAGCACAGATACGCAGTATTTT. Protein: CARRQGPSTDTQYF.

This clonotype occurred many times. The chain employs TRBV20-1 and TRBJ2-1, with 12 bases aligning to TRBD2. The V gene's germline CDR1 is DFQATT and CDR2 SNEGSKA (reference sequence). J lost 3 bases, V lost 1 base, and 4 bases had no gene match. The CDR3 totals 16 residues. The CDR3 DNA reads TGCAGTGCTAGAGTTCCTAGCGGGAGGGACTACAATGAGCAGTTCTTC. Protein product: CSARVPSGRDYNEQFF.

This clonotype was recorded a few times. This rearrangement joins TRBV5-4 to TRBJ2-4, with no clear D. The germline CDR1 and CDR2 sequences are SGHNT and YYREEE (reference sequence). The V and J ends lost 2 bases and 3 bases respectively, with 6 bases between them. The CDR3 sequence is 13 residues long. The CDR3 sequence is CASSFWLKNIQYF. The CDR3 bases are TGTGCCAGCAGCTTTTGGCTCAAAAACATTCAGTACTTC.

Notes on this clonotype: A much larger clonotype is one base distant, so this may be a read error. The V and J genes are TRBV27 and TRBJ2-7, with 8 positions matching TRBD2. The CDR3 consists of 13 residues. The V gene's germline CDR1 is MNHEY and CDR2 SMNVEV (reference sequence). CDR3 nucleotide sequence: TGTGCCAGCAGTTTTGACCCCGGGGGGGAGCAGCACTTC. Its protein product is CASSFDPGGEQHF.

This clonotype has more than one count but fewer than ten. The rearrangement uses TRBV5-1 and TRBJ2-1, with TRBD2 as a possible D gene (6 bases). The CDR3 contains 15 residues. V lost 1 base, J lost 3 bases, and 11 bases lay in between. From germline, CDR1 is SGHRS and CDR2 YFSETQ. The CDR3 here is CASSLMAGRYNEQFF. CDR3 coding DNA: TGCGCCAGCAGCTTGATGGCGGGACGCTACAATGAGCAGTTCTTC.

This clonotype was observed many times. The chain employs TRBV10-1 and TRBJ2-1; 10 bases line up with TRBD1. The germline V gene encodes CDR1 WNHNN and CDR2 SYGVQD (reference sequence). V lost 5 bases and J lost 6; bases outside the gene matches: 10. The CDR3 is 16 amino acids. The CDR3 DNA reads TGCGCCAGCAGTCCCGGGACAGGGGCCAAGGGCAATGAGCAGTTCTTC. Its translation is CASSPGTGAKGNEQFF.

The rearrangement uses TRBV12-3 or TRBV12-4 and TRBJ1-4; D gene uncertain. CDR3 length: 13 amino acids. The V gene lost 3 bases and the J gene lost 7 bases, with 9 bases spanning the gap. DNA for the CDR3: TGTGCCAGCAGTTTCTCCAGAGGTGAAAAACTGTTTTTT. It encodes CASSFSRGEKLFF.

This sequence joins TRBV5-1 and TRBJ2-5, with a tentative D call TRBD1 (6 bases). Germline V gives CDR1 SGHRS, CDR2 YFSETQ. V was trimmed by 4 bases and J by 5 bases, leaving 15 bases between them. This CDR3 has 14 residues. CDR3 nucleotides: TGCGCCAGCAGCAAACAGGGACCTTGGGAGACCCAGTACTTC. It is translated as CASSKQGPWETQYF. Drawing the rest from reference TRBV5-1 and TRBJ2-5, the complete variable domain is KAGVTQTPRYLIKTRGQQVTLSCSPISGHRSVSWYQQTPGQGLQFLFEYFSETQRNKGNFPGRFSGRQFSNSRSEMNVSTLELGDSALYLCASSKQGPWETQYFGPGTRLLVL.

This clonotype was counted a few times. This sequence joins TRBV7-2 and TRBJ1-1, with 9 bases fitting TRBD1. The ends lost 6 bases at V and 5 bases at J; junction bases unmatched: 13. The CDR3 spans 16 residues. Per germline, CDR1 SGHTA and CDR2 FQGNSA. The CDR3 here is CASREGPGQGWTEAFF. The CDR3 region has the DNA TGTGCCAGCAGGGAGGGTCCGGGACAGGGATGGACTGAAGCTTTCTTT.

The chain uses TRBV7-2 and TRBJ1-3, with D perhaps matching TRBD1 (5 bases). This CDR3 has 16 residues. V lost 1 base and J lost 2, with 12 bases in between. In germline, CDR1 is SGHTA, CDR2 FQGNSA. CDR3 sequence reads: CASSLGGGATGNTIYF. The CDR3 DNA follows: TGTGCCAGCAGCTTAGGGGGCGGTGCCACTGGAAACACCATATATTTT.

The rearrangement uses TRBV14 and TRBJ2-3; no reliable D call. V was trimmed by 0 bases and J by 3 bases, leaving 10 bases between them. Germline V gives CDR1 SGHDN, CDR2 FVKESK. The CDR3 runs to 15 residues. CDR3 in DNA: TGTGCCAGCAGCCAAGAGCCGTATAGGACAGATACGCAGTATTTT. This encodes CASSQEPYRTDTQYF.

Ten or more counts support this clonotype. The V gene is TRBV10-3, the J gene TRBJ1-2, with D hard to call. Germline V lookup: CDR1 ENHRY, CDR2 SYGVKD. Trimming shortened V by 2 bases and J by 7 bases, and 11 bases separated the two germline ends. The CDR3 loop spans 13 amino acids. CDR3 loop: CAISEAEKGGYTF. The DNA of the CDR3 is TGTGCCATCAGTGAGGCTGAAAAAGGTGGCTACACCTTC.

This clonotype was recorded at least ten times. V usage is TRBV28 and J usage is TRBJ1-1; 7 positions agree with TRBD1. V gave up 5 bases and J gave up 7 bases; unmatched junction bases: 7. The CDR3 extends over 13 amino acids. Looked up from germline, CDR1 is MDHEN and CDR2 is SYDVKM. CDR3: CASSGRGTDEAFF. The CDR3 DNA is TGTGCCAGCAGTGGCAGGGGGACAGATGAAGCTTTCTTT.